This T cell receptor (beta chain) originates from a study of T cells in narcolepsy. Study-level information: Healthy controls were enrolled alongside patients with narcolepsy type 1 or type 2.

With respect to this clone: Its antigen is not identified.

Germline CDR1 is SGHTA and CDR2 is FQGNSA. The V segment lost 5 bases and the J segment 1 base; nucleotides outside the gene matches: 6. This CDR3 is 16 amino acids long. Assay used: immunoSEQ multiplex PCR; TCRdb lists only in-frame clones, some missing. The sample includes 25,000 to 35,000 clones, roughly four fifths seen only once; the top ten take about 0.62%. General observations from the study: Some memory CD4+ repertoires had no autoreactive clone sequences. HCRT-specific and TRIB2-specific autoreactive clonotypes appeared among same-patient CSF and blood CD4+ clonotypes.

The sequenced material came from memory (CD45RA-) CD4+ T cells from blood. The rearrangement joins TRBV7-2 to TRBJ2-2, with 8 positions matching TRBD1. The TCR comes from a human donor in good health. Written as DNA, the CDR3 is TGTGCCAGCAGCCCCGTCAGGGGGCGGAACACCGGGGAGCTGTTTTTT. It is translated as CASSPVRGRNTGELFF. Looking up the rest from reference TRBV7-2 and TRBJ2-2 gives the full variable domain: GAGVSQSPSNKVTEKGKDVELRCDPISGHTALYWYRQSLGQGLEFLIYFQGNSAPDKSGLPSDRFSAERTGGSVSTLTIQRTQQEDSAVYLCASSPVRGRNTGELFFGEGSRLTVL.